This passage covers 11 T cell receptor beta chains from one sample sequenced in a study of blood T cell repertoires in COVID-19 (dated by TCRdb to the early 2020s). Library method: the immunoSEQ multiplex PCR assay. This immuneACCESS table, as held by TCRdb, lists in-frame sequences with V and J called but not all clones. Of the missing ones, under half trace to an unresolved V gene in checked studies; the others have no known cause. For this sample there are around 180,000 clones; more than 75% appear just once. The ten largest clones capture about 15% of the sample. Sequenced material: PBMCs or T cells enriched from blood (not recorded which). The receptors derive from a woman between 50 and 59 years old with acute COVID-19.

The chain is built from TRBV27 and TRBJ1-4; maybe TRBD1 (6 bases). The germline V and J ends were trimmed by 6 bases and 8 bases, with 19 bases remaining between them. The germline gives CDR1 MNHEY, CDR2 SMNVEV (reference sequence). The CDR3 runs 15 residues. This chain's CDR3 is CASRRGGRQPEKLFF. CDR3 DNA: TGTGCCAGCAGAAGGGGGGGACGACAACCCGAAAAACTGTTTTTT.

The genes are TRBV30 and TRBJ2-4; 9 bases are a match to TRBD1. Trimming at V came to 2 bases and at J to 4 bases, leaving 3 bases not matched to a gene. Germline V gene data show CDR1 as GTSNPN and CDR2 as SVGIG (reference sequence). This CDR3 spans 14 amino acids. Here the CDR3 DNA reads TGTGCCTGGAGTCGACAGGGGGGGAAAAACATTCAGTACTTC. It translates to CAWSRQGGKNIQYF.

This clone was counted a few times. The chain is built from TRBV24-1 and TRBJ1-2; possibly TRBD1 for D (5 bases). V was clipped by 1 base and J by 7 bases, with 15 bases between them. CDR1 and CDR2 (germline): KGHDR, SFDVKD. The CDR3 is made up of 15 amino acids. The CDR3 sequence is CATSDLPAGKAGYTF. The CDR3 DNA is TGTGCCACCAGTGATTTACCGGCAGGGAAAGCTGGCTACACCTTC.

The V call is TRBV27, the J call TRBJ2-2; a weak D match, TRBD2 (5 bases). The V end was cut by 6 bases, the J end by 4 bases, with 15 bases between. The CDR3 covers 15 residues. Germline loops: CDR1 MNHEY, CDR2 SMNVEV (reference sequence). Written as DNA, the CDR3 is TGTGCCAGCAGGAGGGCAAGAGGGTCCACCGGGGAGCTGTTTTTT. It is translated as CASRRARGSTGELFF.

Turning to this clone: An end of the junction does not agree with germline; a read error may underlie this. This chain connects TRBV9 to TRBJ1-5, with 7 bases fitting TRBD1. The CDR3 runs 15 residues. Germline V gives CDR1 SGDLS, CDR2 YYNGEE. CDR3 in amino acids: CASSPGTAINQPQHF. In DNA, the CDR3 is TGTGCCAGCAGCCCAGGGACAGCCATTAATCAACCCCAGCATTTT.

This clone was found a few times. V gene TRBV18 combines with J gene TRBJ1-1; D is undetermined. This CDR3 is 16 amino acids long. Germline V gene data show CDR1 as KGHSH and CDR2 as LQKENI. V was trimmed by 2 bases and J by 3 bases, leaving 16 bases between them. The CDR3 DNA sequence: TGTGCCAGCTCACCAACATGGAAGGTGGAGGACACTGAAGCTTTCTTT. Translated: CASSPTWKVEDTEAFF. Looking up the rest from reference TRBV18 and TRBJ1-1 gives the full variable domain: NAGVMQNPRHLVRRRGQEARLRCSPMKGHSHVYWYRQLPEEGLKFMVYLQKENIIDESGMPKERFSAEFPKEGPSILRIQQVVRGDSAAYFCASSPTWKVEDTEAFFGQGTRLTVV.

This sequence joins TRBV24-1 and TRBJ1-5; 7 bases agree with TRBD1. This CDR3 has 14 residues. The trim removed 4 bases at V and 7 bases at J, leaving 6 bases unmatched. Germline CDR1 reads KGHDR; CDR2 reads SFDVKD. DNA for the CDR3: TGTGCCACCAGTGACCCTGACAGGGACCAGCCCCAGCATTTT. Protein: CATSDPDRDQPQHF.

The chain carries TRBV28 and TRBJ1-2; TRBD1 aligns across 7 bases. Germline-derived CDR1 and CDR2 are MDHEN and SYDVKM. V shed 6 bases and J 4 bases; nucleotides not matched to a gene: 11. The CDR3 is 15 amino acids. The CDR3 spells CASRRPDRPLYGYTF. CDR3 DNA: TGTGCCAGCAGGAGGCCGGACAGGCCTCTCTATGGCTACACCTTC.

The rearrangement links TRBV30 to TRBJ1-4; D is possibly TRBD1 (5 bases). Germline CDR1 and CDR2: GTSNPN and SVGIG (reference sequence). The V end was cut by 1 base, the J end by 8 bases, with 20 bases between. The CDR3 extends over 16 amino acids. In DNA, the CDR3 is TGTGCCTGGAGTGGCGGCAGGGCTCAAAATGCGGAAAAACTGTTTTTT. It is translated as CAWSGGRAQNAEKLFF. Looking up the rest from reference TRBV30 and TRBJ1-4 gives the full variable domain: SQTIHQWPATLVQPVGSPLSLECTVEGTSNPNLYWYRQAAGRGLQLLFYSVGIGQISSEVPQNLSASRPQDRQFILSSKKLLLSDSGFYLCAWSGGRAQNAEKLFFGSGTQLSVL.

V usage is TRBV28 and J usage is TRBJ1-5; 7 bases agree with TRBD1. There are 15 residues in the CDR3. V was clipped by 3 bases and J by 6 bases; unmatched bases: 8. CDR1 MDHEN and CDR2 SYDVKM come from the germline V gene. In nucleotides, the CDR3 is TGTGCCAGCAGTTTCCCGGCAGGGGGACGTCAGCCCCAGCATTTT. Translation gives CASSFPAGGRQPQHF.

The chain is built from TRBV6-6 and TRBJ1-3; weak D call: TRBD1 (5 bases). The germline V gene encodes CDR1 MNHNY and CDR2 SVGAGI (reference sequence). The length of the CDR3 is 14 residues. V shed 7 bases and J shed 1 base, with 11 bases lying between them. The CDR3 DNA is TGTGCCAGCACCATGGGGGGATCTGGAAACACCATATATTTT. Its protein is CASTMGGSGNTIYF.